This TCR beta chain was retrieved from a study of T cells in Graves' hyperthyroidism and ophthalmopathy. Study in general: Upon initial diagnosis and before any treatment, peripheral blood was collected.

RNA transcripts gave rise to amplified TCR beta CDR3 regions. Primed by the HTBI set, a first-round RT-PCR was run on the TCR CDR3. TCRdb itself ran the multiplex PCR reads through MiXCR, one entry per CDR3 protein. The table has hundreds of thousands of distinct CDR3 sequences, roughly 17% seen once; the top ten hold 3.8%. This clonotype was observed at least ten times. Its antigen remains unidentified. General study points: Most thyroid-expanded clonotypes above 0.001 were also found in blood. Prediction of ophthalmopathy progression came a median 6.5 months pre-onset.

Criteria for exclusion of patients were uncontrolled infection, other autoimmune disease, pregnancy or lactation. Sequences were obtained from blood. The clonotype originates from a woman younger than 45 with Graves' hyperthyroidism.

The CDR3 loop is CASSSSGRAFTDTQYF. CDR3 in DNA: TGTGCCAGCAGCTCTAGCGGGAGGGCTTTCACAGATACGCAGTATTTT. The chain recombines TRBV7-3 with TRBJ2-3, with 12 bases matching TRBD2. Germline-derived CDR1 and CDR2 are SGHTA and FQGTGA. The trim removed 4 bases at V and 2 bases at J, leaving 4 bases unmatched. The CDR3 covers 16 residues.